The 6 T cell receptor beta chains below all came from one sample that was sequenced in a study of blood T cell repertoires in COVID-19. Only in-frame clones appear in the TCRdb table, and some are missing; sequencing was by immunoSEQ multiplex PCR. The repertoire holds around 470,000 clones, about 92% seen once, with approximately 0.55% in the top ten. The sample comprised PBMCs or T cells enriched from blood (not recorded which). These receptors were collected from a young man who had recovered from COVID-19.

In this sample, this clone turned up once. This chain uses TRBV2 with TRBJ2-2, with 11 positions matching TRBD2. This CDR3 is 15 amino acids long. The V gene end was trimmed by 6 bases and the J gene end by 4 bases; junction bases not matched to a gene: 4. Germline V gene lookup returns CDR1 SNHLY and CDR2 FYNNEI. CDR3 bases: TGTGCCAGCAGCCGACTAGCGGGGCGCACCGGGGAGCTGTTTTTT. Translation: CASSRLAGRTGELFF.

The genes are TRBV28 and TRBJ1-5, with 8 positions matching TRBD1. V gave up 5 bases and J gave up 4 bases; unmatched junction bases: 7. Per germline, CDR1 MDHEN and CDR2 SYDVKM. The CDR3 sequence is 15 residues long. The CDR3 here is CASSGQGRANQPQHF. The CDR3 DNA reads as TGTGCCAGCAGTGGACAGGGAAGGGCAAATCAGCCCCAGCATTTT.

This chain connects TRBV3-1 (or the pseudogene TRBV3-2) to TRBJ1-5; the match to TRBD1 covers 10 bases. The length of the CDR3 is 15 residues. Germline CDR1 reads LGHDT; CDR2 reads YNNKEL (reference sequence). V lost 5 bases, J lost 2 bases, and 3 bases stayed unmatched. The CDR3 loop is CASSFGTGGNQPQHF. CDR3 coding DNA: TGTGCCAGCAGCTTTGGGACAGGGGGCAATCAGCCCCAGCATTTT.

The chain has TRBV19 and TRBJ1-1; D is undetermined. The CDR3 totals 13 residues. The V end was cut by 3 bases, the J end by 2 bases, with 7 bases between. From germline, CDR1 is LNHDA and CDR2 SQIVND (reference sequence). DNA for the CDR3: TGTGCCAGTAGTATGAGGGCAAACACTGAAGCTTTCTTT. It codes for CASSMRANTEAFF.

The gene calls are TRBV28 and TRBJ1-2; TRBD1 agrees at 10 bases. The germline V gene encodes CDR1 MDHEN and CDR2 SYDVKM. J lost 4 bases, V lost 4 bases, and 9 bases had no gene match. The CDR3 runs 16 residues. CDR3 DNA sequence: TGTGCCAGCAGTTCCGGGACAGGGGTTTTTACCTATGGCTACACCTTC. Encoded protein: CASSSGTGVFTYGYTF.

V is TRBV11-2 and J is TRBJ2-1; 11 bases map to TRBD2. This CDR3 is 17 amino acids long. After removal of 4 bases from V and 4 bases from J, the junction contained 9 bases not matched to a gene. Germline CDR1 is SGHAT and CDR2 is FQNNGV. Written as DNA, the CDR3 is TGTGCCAGCAGCTCGAAAATAGCGGGGGGGCTTTACAATGAGCAGTTCTTC. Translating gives CASSSKIAGGLYNEQFF.